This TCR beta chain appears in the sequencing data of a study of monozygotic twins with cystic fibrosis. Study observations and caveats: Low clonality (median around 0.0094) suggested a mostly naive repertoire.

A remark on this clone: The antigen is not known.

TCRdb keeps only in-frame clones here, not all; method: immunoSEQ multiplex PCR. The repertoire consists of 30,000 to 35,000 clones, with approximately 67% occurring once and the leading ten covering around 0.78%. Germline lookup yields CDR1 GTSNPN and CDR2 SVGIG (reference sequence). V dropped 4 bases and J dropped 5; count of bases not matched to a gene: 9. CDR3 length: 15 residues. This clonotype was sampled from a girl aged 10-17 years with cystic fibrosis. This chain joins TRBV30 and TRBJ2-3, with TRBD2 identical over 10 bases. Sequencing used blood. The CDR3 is CAWTSLAGAGDTQYF. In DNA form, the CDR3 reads TGTGCCTGGACGAGCCTAGCGGGAGCGGGAGATACGCAGTATTTT.